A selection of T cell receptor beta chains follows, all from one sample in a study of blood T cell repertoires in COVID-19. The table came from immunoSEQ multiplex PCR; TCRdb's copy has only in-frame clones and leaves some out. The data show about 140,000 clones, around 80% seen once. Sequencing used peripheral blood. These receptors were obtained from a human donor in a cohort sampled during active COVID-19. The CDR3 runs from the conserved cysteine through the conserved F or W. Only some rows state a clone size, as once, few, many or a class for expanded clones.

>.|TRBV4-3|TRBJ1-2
CASSQGSATGYGYTF
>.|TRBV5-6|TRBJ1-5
CASSLQGVGQPQHF
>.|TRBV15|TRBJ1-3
CATSRGDRGYGNTIYF
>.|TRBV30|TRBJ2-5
CAWSRRYQETQYF
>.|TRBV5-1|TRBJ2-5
CASSAGQQETQYF
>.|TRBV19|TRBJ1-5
CASRYSNQPQHF
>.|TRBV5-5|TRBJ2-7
CASSLYNFRDYEQYF
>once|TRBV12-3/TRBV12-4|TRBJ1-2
CASSLGQVLGYTF
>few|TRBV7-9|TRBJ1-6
CASSLLMSNSPLHF
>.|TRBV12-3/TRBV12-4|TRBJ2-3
CASTSGQGDTQYF
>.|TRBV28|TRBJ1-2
CASTRKGQLNYGYTF
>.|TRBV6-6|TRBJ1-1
CASSSDRGSTEAFF
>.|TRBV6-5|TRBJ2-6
CASRTGGSGANVLTF
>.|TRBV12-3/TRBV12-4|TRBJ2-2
CASSYSTGELFF